This TCR beta chain appears in the sequencing data of a study of blood T cell repertoires in COVID-19. CDR3 length: 14 residues. Deletions cut 1 base from V and 5 bases from J, with 11 bases between. Per germline, CDR1 SEHNR and CDR2 FQNEAQ (reference sequence). Assay: immunoSEQ multiplex PCR; the TCRdb copy retains only in-frame clones and omits some. The repertoire includes 150,000 to 200,000 clones, about four fifths of them detected once, and more than 7.5% sits in the top ten. This TCR derives from a woman in her seventies with COVID-19, enrolled during active disease. This chain joins TRBV7-9 and TRBJ1-2, with D possibly being TRBD1 (6 bases). What was sequenced was peripheral blood. In DNA form, the CDR3 reads TGTGCCAGCAGCTTAGATGGGACAATATATGGCTACACCTTC. Its translation is CASSLDGTIYGYTF.